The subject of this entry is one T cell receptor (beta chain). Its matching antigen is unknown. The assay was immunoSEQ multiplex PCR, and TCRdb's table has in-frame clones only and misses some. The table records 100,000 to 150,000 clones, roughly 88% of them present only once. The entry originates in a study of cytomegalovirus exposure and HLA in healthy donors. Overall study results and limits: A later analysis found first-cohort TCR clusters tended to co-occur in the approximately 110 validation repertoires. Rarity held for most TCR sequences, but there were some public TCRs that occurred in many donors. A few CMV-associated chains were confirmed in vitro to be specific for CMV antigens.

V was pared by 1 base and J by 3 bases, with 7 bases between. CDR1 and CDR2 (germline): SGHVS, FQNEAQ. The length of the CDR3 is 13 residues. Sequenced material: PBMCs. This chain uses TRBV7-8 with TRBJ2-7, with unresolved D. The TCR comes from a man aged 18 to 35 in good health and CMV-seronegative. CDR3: CASSLVTVYEQYF. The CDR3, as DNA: TGTGCCAGCAGCTTAGTTACGGTCTACGAGCAGTACTTC.